The clone carrying this T cell receptor (beta chain) turned up a few times. Its cognate antigen is unknown. This record belongs to a study of cytomegalovirus exposure and HLA in healthy donors. Study context: Membership in the Caucasian-associated ancestry cluster was found for around 81% of roughly 400 genotyped donors. General study results and limits: The study assumed roughly uniform donor sequencing depth for presence/absence analyses. The authors listed some 150 TCR beta chains as cytomegalovirus-associated. A later examination showed that TCR association rates differed by HLA locus, with DRB1 most and HLA-C fewest.

Primers for the PCR totalled 60 Vbeta and 13 Jbeta. The method was immunoSEQ multiplex PCR; TCRdb's version includes in-frame clones alone and lacks a portion of them. The table has about 140,000 clones, roughly four fifths seen once. Germline V gene data show CDR1 as SNHLY and CDR2 as FYNNEI. Trimming took off 7 bases at V and 4 bases at J, with 11 bases between the two ends. The CDR3 runs 13 residues. This clonotype originated in a woman aged 40 to 49 in good health and CMV-seronegative. The sequenced material came from PBMCs. This chain connects TRBV2 to TRBJ2-1; D is perhaps TRBD2 (6 bases). Written as DNA, the CDR3 is TGTGCCAGCACGGGGGAGACTTACAATGAGCAGTTCTTC. Translation gives CASTGETYNEQFF.